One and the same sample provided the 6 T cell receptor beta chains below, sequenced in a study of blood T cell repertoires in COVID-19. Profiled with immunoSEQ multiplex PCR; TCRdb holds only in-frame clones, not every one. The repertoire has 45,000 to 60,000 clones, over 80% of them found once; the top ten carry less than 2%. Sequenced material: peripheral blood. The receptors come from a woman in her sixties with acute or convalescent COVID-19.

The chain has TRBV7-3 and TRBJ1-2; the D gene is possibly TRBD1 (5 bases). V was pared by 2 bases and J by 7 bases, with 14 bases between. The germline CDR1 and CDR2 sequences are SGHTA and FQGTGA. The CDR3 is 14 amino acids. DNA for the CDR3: TGTGCCAGCAGCTTAGACGCAGGGCCCTTTGGCTACACCTTC. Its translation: CASSLDAGPFGYTF.

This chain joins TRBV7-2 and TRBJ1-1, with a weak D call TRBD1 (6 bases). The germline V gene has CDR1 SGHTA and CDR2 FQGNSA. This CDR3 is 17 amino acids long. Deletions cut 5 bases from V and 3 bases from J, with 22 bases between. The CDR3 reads CASSLYPSRDIYTEAFF. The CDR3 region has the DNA TGTGCCAGCAGCCTATACCCGTCCCGGGACATTTACACTGAAGCTTTCTTT.

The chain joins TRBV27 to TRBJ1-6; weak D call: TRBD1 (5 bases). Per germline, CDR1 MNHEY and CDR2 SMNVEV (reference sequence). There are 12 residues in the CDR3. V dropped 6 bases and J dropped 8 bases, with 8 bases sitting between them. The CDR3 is CASRAGDSPLHF. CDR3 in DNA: TGTGCCAGCAGAGCGGGGGATTCACCCCTCCACTTT.

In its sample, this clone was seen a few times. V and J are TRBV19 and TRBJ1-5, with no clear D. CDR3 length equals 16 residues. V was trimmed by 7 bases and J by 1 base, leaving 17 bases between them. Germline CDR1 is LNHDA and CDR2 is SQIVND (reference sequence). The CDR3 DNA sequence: TGTGCCAGTAATGATCGACTCTTAGGAAGCAATCAGCCCCAGCATTTT. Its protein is CASNDRLLGSNQPQHF.

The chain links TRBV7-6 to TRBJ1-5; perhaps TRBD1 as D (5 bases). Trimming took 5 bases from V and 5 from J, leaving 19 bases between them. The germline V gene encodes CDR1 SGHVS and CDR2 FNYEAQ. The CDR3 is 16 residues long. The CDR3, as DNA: TGTGCCAGCAGCCCGGTCCCCGTTGCGGGGGATCAGCCCCAGCATTTT. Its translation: CASSPVPVAGDQPQHF. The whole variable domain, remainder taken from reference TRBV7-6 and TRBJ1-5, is GAGVSQSPRYKVTKRGQDVALRCDPISGHVSLYWYRQALGQGPEFLTYFNYEAQQDKSGLPNDRFSAERPEGSISTLTIQRTEQRDSAMYRCASSPVPVAGDQPQHFGDGTRLSIL.

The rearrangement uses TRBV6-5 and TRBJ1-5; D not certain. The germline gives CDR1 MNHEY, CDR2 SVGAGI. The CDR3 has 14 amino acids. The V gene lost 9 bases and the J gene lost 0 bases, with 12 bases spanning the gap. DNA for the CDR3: TGTGCCAGTTTACAGTCCCTTAGCAATCAGCCCCAGCATTTT. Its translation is CASLQSLSNQPQHF.